This T cell receptor (beta chain) was identified in a study of cytomegalovirus exposure and HLA in healthy donors. The study's findings and limits: Accurate prediction of most subjects' HLA-A and HLA-B alleles from TCR beta sequences was reported. Researchers counted about 150 TCR beta chains as cytomegalovirus-associated. For presence/absence analyses, sequencing depth was assumed to be roughly uniform across donors.

A multiplex PCR was run with 60 Vbeta primers and 13 Jbeta primers. Libraries were prepared by immunoSEQ multiplex PCR; TCRdb keeps only in-frame clonotypes and omits some of them. The sample lists 130,000 to 150,000 clones, roughly 62% seen once, with about 4.1% in the top ten. About this clone itself: Its antigen is still unknown.

The sequence came from a man between 60 and 75 years old in good health and CMV-seronegative. Sequencing was carried out using PBMCs.

CDR3 nucleotides: TGTGCCAGCAGTCTCCCCGGACTAGCGGGGGCCTACGAGCAGTACTTC. Its protein is CASSLPGLAGAYEQYF. The chain is built from TRBV2 and TRBJ2-7, with 13 nucleotides matching TRBD2. Germline CDR1 and CDR2: SNHLY and FYNNEI. CDR3 length: 16 amino acids. V shed 5 bases and J 2 bases; nucleotides not matched to a gene: 6.